This T cell receptor beta chain originates from a study of human T cells and chemical hapten exposure. Study-level background: Patients, predominantly female, presented with alopecia areata, totalis or universalis.

Indicated time point: patch test 1, 2 weeks after DPC sensitization. Treatment given: therapeutic diphenylcyclopropenone sensitization with weekly scalp DPC. Points on this clonotype: Its antigen is unidentified.

Overall study results and limits: Once DPC sensitization occurred, TCRs above 1 in 1000 frequency showed no change. Expanded TCRs created a significantly greater count of big CDR3 similarity clusters than controls did.

V shed 4 bases, J shed 6 bases, and the junction held 5 bases outside the gene matches. Per the germline V gene, CDR1 is SQVTM and CDR2 is ANQGSEA. This CDR3 has 13 amino acids. Unique molecular identifiers were attached to individual cDNA molecules during library preparation. MiXCR, applied by TCRdb to the RACE reads, yields one record per CDR3 protein. The sample lists around 120,000 distinct CDR3 sequences, roughly an eighth occurring once. J is TRBJ2-3 and V is TRBV29-1; 9 positions match TRBD1. The TCR was taken from a man aged 18 to 29 with alopecia areata. Some clones in this sample may be carry-over from other donors' samples. The sequences come from whole blood, collected in connection with sensitization to the hapten diphenylcyclopropenone (DPC). CDR3 residues: CSVGDRARDTQYF. CDR3 coding DNA: TGCAGCGTTGGGGACAGGGCCAGGGATACGCAGTATTTT.